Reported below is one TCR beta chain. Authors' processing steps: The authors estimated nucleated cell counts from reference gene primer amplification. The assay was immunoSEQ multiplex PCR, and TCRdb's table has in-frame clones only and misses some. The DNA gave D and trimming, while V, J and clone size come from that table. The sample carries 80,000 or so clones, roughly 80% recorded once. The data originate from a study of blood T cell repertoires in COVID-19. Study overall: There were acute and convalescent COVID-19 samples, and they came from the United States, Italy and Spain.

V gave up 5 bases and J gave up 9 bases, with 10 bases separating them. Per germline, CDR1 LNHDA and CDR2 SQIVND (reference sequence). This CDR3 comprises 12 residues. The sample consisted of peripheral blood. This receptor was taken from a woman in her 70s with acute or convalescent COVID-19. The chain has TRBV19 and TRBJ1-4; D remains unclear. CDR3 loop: CASSPRWQKLFF. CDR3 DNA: TGTGCCAGTAGTCCTCGTTGGCAAAAACTGTTTTTT. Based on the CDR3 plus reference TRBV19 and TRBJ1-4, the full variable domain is DGGITQSPKYLFRKEGQNVTLSCEQNLNHDAMYWYRQDPGQGLRLIYYSQIVNDFQKGDIAEGYSVSREKKESFPLTVTSAQKNPTAFYLCASSPRWQKLFFGSGTQLSVL.